This T cell receptor (beta chain) was observed in a study of blood T cell repertoires in COVID-19. At the level of the study: Sample material is recorded as cDNA or gDNA derived from T cells, B-cell-depleted T cells, or PBMCs.

In the study's own analysis: The assay estimated nucleated cells by amplifying reference gene primers. Measured with immunoSEQ multiplex PCR; TCRdb has only the in-frame clones, and not every one. Clonal size and the V and J genes are those of that table, whereas D and trimming came from the DNA. The sample contains 150,000 to 200,000 clones, 70% to 80% of which appear only once. The sample holds a few counts of this clone. V lost 5 bases to trimming and J lost 5 bases, with 16 bases between them. Per germline, CDR1 MNHEY and CDR2 SMNVEV (reference sequence). The CDR3 consists of 15 residues. Sequenced: peripheral blood. The chain carries TRBV27 and TRBJ1-5; D may be TRBD1 (6 bases). This TCR was recovered from a middle-aged man who had recovered from COVID-19. The CDR3 spells CASSRRTDRDQPQHF. In DNA form, the CDR3 reads TGTGCCAGCAGTCGAAGGACAGACCGGGATCAGCCCCAGCATTTT.